This TCR beta chain originates from a study of blood T cell repertoires in COVID-19. On the study more broadly: Both acute and convalescent COVID-19 samples were obtained from the United States, Italy and Spain. PBMCs, B-cell-depleted T cells, or T cells provided the cDNA or gDNA that made up the material.

Everyone who took part was about 18 to 90 years old, and they came from fewer than 25 US areas. Germline V CDR1 and CDR2: SGHNT, YYREEE (reference sequence). V gave up 1 base and J gave up 3 bases, with 13 bases separating them. This CDR3 spans 15 amino acids. This clone was picked up one time. In the source study's methods: Estimation of nucleated cell counts relied on the amplification of reference gene primers. Sequencing was performed with immunoSEQ multiplex PCR; in TCRdb, only in-frame clones are kept and a portion is missing. The D gene and trimming were derived from the DNA, and the V and J assignments and clone size from that table. The profile shows 120,000 to 150,000 clones, approximately 80% of them singletons.

The origin of this receptor is a man between 45 and 60 years old in a cohort exposed to, infected with or recovered from COVID-19 (not recorded which). What was sequenced was PBMCs or T cells enriched from blood (not recorded which). The chain links TRBV5-4 to TRBJ1-2; D unresolved. This CDR3 is CASSLTERRDYGYTF. For the CDR3, the DNA is TGTGCCAGCAGCTTGACGGAACGGAGAGACTATGGCTACACCTTC. The complete variable domain, with remaining parts taken from reference TRBV5-4 and TRBJ1-2, reads ETGVTQSPTHLIKTRGQQVTLRCSSQSGHNTVSWYQQALGQGPQFIFQYYREEENGRGNFPPRFSGLQFPNYSSELNVNALELDDSALYLCASSLTERRDYGYTFGSGTRLTVV.